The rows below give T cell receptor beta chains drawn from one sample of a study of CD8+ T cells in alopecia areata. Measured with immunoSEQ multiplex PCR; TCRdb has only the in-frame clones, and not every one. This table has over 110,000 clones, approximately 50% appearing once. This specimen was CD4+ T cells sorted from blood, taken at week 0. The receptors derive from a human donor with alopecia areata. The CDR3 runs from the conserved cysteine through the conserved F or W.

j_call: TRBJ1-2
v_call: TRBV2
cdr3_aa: CASSPQGQGGGYTF

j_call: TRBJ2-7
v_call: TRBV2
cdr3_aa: CASSEARRAAEQYF

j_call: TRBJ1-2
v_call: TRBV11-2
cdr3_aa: CASSSQGARYGYTF

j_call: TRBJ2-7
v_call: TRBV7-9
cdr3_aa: CASSLHYEQYF

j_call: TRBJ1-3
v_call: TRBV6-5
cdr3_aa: CASSPDRGNTIYF

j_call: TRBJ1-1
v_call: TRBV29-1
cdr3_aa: CSVEEDKSIEAFF

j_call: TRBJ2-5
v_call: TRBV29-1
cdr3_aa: CSVSQAGGYQETQYF

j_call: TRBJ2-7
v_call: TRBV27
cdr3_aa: CASATRTDYEQYF

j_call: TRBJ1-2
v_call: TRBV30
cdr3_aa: CAWSGTRGRYYGYTF

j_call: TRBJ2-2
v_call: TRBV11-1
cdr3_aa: CASSLATSGRRIGELFF

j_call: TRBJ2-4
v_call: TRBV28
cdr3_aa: CASSLWLTGAKNIQYF

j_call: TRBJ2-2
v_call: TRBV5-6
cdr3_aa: CASSPTRSGELFF

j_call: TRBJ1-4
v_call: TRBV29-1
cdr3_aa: CSVEEGWSEKLFF

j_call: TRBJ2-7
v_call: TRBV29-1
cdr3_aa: CSVSTGTRVNEQYF

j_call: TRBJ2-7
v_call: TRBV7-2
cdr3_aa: CASSLEATGEQYF

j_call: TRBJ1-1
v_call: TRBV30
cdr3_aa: CAWRQGTEAFF

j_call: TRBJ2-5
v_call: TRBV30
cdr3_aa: CAWSVGRAEETQYF

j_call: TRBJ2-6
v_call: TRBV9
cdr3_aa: CASSAPGRGANVLTF

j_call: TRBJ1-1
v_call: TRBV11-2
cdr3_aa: CASSPGDVGEAFF

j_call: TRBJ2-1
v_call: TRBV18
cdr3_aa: CASSRAPGGYNEQFF